A selection of T cell receptor beta chains follows, all from one sample in a study of PD-1 blockade in classical Hodgkin lymphoma. Sequencing was performed with immunoSEQ multiplex PCR; in TCRdb, only in-frame clones are kept and a portion is missing. The sample shows about 14,000 clones, around 84% of them seen only once. This sample comprised peripheral blood mononuclear cells (PBMCs), obtained at baseline. These TCRs come from a human donor with classical Hodgkin lymphoma. The conserved cysteine and the conserved F or W are not part of the CDR3 here. Not all rows give a size; the values are once, few, many and, for expanded clones, a class.

clone_size	v_call	j_call	cdr3_aa
NA	TRBV5-1	TRBJ2-6	ASSLPGTASNVLT
NA	TRBV2	TRBJ2-7	ASKGSYEQY
NA	TRBV4-1	TRBJ1-1	ASSQSRVRTEAF
NA	TRBV5-8	TRBJ2-7	ASSLDFTYEQY
NA	TRBV28	TRBJ2-5	ASSFHPDRLLAGPQETQY
few	TRBV5-1	TRBJ2-7	ASSLGQGSDYEQY
NA	TRBV4-3	TRBJ2-3	ASSQSTRLSTDTQY
once	TRBV10-3	TRBJ2-7	AISGGQGTSYEQY
NA	TRBV2	TRBJ1-5	ASKQNRANNQPQH
NA	TRBV19	TRBJ1-2	ASRYRDSLTLGYGYT
NA	TRBV4-1	TRBJ2-1	ASSPEDSYNEQF
NA	TRBV7-2	TRBJ2-7	ASSPQDGEQY
NA	TRBV7-9	TRBJ2-2	ASSLTLTGELF
NA	TRBV19	TRBJ2-1	ASTLGQGLRNEQF
NA	TRBV2	TRBJ1-3	ASSEEGARDLSGNTIY
once	TRBV29-1	TRBJ1-1	SVEEQILTF
NA	TRBV28	TRBJ2-1	ASTPDREDRNEQF
NA	TRBV5-1	TRBJ1-1	ASSRQGADTEAF
NA	TRBV5-5	TRBJ1-2	ASSSGTGPLGYT
NA	TRBV7-8	TRBJ2-3	ASSHPDGTQY
NA	TRBV7-9	TRBJ2-7	ASSRQGKPYEQY
NA	TRBV28	TRBJ1-5	ASSSGQFSNQPQH
NA	TRBV18	TRBJ1-5	ASSPLGSNQPQH
once	TRBV5-4	TRBJ1-2	ASSLEGSPYGYT
NA	TRBV28	TRBJ2-1	ASSSNFAYSYNEQF
once	TRBV7-9	TRBJ2-7	ASSSQGRGYEQY
NA	TRBV6-1	TRBJ2-1	ASSGGLAGMRNEQF
NA	TRBV18	TRBJ1-2	ASSPSSETGSYGYT
NA	TRBV6-5	TRBJ2-7	ASSSLGGEQY
few	TRBV7-9	TRBJ1-5	ASSLGPNQPQH
NA	TRBV19	TRBJ1-1	ASSATGTENTEAF
NA	TRBV10-3	TRBJ2-7	AISESQTYEQY
once	TRBV11-2	TRBJ2-7	ASSSLQRATSYEQY
NA	TRBV19	TRBJ2-5	ASSIPRGETQY
NA	TRBV20-1	TRBJ1-1	SALNWEAF
few	TRBV28	TRBJ2-7	ASSPGTSGPPYEQY
once	TRBV4-2	TRBJ2-2	ASSHSGLAGTGELF
NA	TRBV18	TRBJ1-1	ASSPEAGRGTEAF
NA	TRBV11-2	TRBJ1-1	ASSLGGWGAF
few	TRBV27	TRBJ2-2	ASSLSRLNTGELF
NA	TRBV5-4	TRBJ2-7	ASSLIGTYEQY
NA	TRBV28	TRBJ2-7	ASRVGLAETYEQY
NA	TRBV6-5	TRBJ2-2	ASSYSGLGNTGELF
NA	TRBV18	TRBJ2-5	ASSPGQGVQETQY
NA	TRBV6-1	TRBJ1-2	ASSDVRQGHYGYT
NA	TRBV4-3	TRBJ1-3	ASSQSPTGSGNTIY
NA	TRBV2	TRBJ1-1	ASSEGHTEAF
NA	TRBV9	TRBJ1-1	ASSAPGQGMNTEAF
NA	TRBV6-6	TRBJ2-2	ASSPPGRELF
NA	TRBV19	TRBJ2-1	ASSIDRTSGRDYNEQF
few	TRBV27	TRBJ2-7	ASSLGPQGLYEQY
NA	TRBV19	TRBJ2-6	ASRDFYSGANVLT
NA	TRBV5-1	TRBJ1-5	ASSLDGNQPQH
once	TRBV25-1	TRBJ1-1	ASSELGGNTEAF
NA	TRBV28	TRBJ1-2	ASSLGAGVYGYT
NA	TRBV7-2	TRBJ2-3	ASSLGVGDTQY